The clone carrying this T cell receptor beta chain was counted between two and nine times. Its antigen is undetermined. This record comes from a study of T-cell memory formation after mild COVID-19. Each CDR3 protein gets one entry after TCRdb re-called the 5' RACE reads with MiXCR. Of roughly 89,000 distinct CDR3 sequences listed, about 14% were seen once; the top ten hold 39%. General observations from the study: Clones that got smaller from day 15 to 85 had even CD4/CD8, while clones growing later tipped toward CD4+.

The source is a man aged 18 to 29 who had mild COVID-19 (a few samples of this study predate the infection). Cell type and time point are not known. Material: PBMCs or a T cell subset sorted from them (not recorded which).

CDR3 amino acids: CASSFRGGAYEQYF. For the CDR3, the DNA is TGTGCCAGCAGCTTTAGGGGGGGCGCCTACGAGCAGTACTTC. The rearrangement links TRBV13 to TRBJ2-7, with D perhaps TRBD2 (7 bases). V was clipped by 3 bases and J by 2 bases, with 11 bases between them. The CDR3 is made up of 14 amino acids. Germline V gene lookup returns CDR1 PRHDT and CDR2 FYEKMQ (reference sequence). Full variable domain (missing parts from reference TRBV13 and TRBJ2-7): AAGVIQSPRHLIKEKRETATLKCYPIPRHDTVYWYQQGPGQDPQFLISFYEKMQSDKGSIPDRFSAQQFSDYHSELNMSSLELGDSALYFCASSFRGGAYEQYFGPGTRLTVT.